The text below deals with one TCR beta chain. Its target is not known. Template switching with 5'RACE generated the TCR cDNA and added a universal primer site and UMIs. TCRdb analysed the 5' RACE reads with MiXCR anew, one entry per CDR3 protein. This table has over 250,000 distinct CDR3 sequences, roughly 4.3% appearing once. The sample belongs to a study of T cells after yellow fever vaccination. Whole-study findings and limits: Weaker overall was a secondary response that nonetheless peaked faster, on day 5 versus 15. The CD4 compartment and the CD8 compartment contained a small share of clonotypes in common.

The CDR3 loop spans 16 amino acids. Germline-derived CDR1 and CDR2 are MGHRA and YSYEKL. Unmatched junction bases numbered 8, after V lost 1 base and J lost 5 bases. The TCR originated in a man younger than 35 who received the YFV17D yellow fever vaccine. The source was PBMCs, collected 5 days after the yellow fever booster vaccination. The chain carries TRBV4-1 and TRBJ1-1; the match to TRBD1 covers 9 bases. CDR3 in DNA: TGCGCCAGCAGCCAAGCCCAGGGACAGGGCGAGACTGAAGCTTTCTTT. It encodes CASSQAQGQGETEAFF.